These 2 T cell receptor beta chains share one sample of origin, sequenced in a study of T cell changes during pregnancy in multiple sclerosis. Using immunoSEQ multiplex PCR, the repertoire was profiled, and TCRdb retains in-frame clones only, with some absent. The table includes over 45,000 clones, about nine tenths detected once. The material was CD4+ T cells from peripheral blood mononuclear cells, obtained in the third trimester of pregnancy. The source of these receptors is a female donor with multiple sclerosis, enrolled in a pregnancy study.

The rearrangement joins TRBV21-1 to TRBJ1-2. TRBV21-1 is tagged as a pseudogene. The CDR3 is made up of 14 amino acids. CDR3: CASTNGVWVYGYTF. Written as DNA, the CDR3 is TGTGCCAGCACCAACGGGGTTTGGGTCTATGGCTACACCTTC.

The chain carries TRBV18 and TRBJ2-2; unclear D gene. Looked up from germline, CDR1 is KGHSH and CDR2 is LQKENI. The CDR3 length is 15 residues. V was clipped by 1 base and J by 4 bases, with 10 bases between them. The CDR3 loop is CASSPRASGTGELFF. In DNA form, the CDR3 reads TGTGCCAGCTCACCACGGGCCTCCGGCACCGGGGAGCTGTTTTTT.